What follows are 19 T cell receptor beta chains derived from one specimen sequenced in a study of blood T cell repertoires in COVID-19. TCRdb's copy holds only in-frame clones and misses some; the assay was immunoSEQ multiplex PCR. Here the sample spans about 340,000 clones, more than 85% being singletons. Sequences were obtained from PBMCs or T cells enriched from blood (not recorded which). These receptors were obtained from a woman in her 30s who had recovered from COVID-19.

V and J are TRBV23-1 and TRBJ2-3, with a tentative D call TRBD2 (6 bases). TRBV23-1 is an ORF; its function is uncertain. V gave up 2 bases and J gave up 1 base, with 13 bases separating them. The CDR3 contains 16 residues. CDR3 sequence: CASSQPWRDCTDTQYF. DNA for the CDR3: TGCGCCAGCAGTCAACCCTGGCGGGATTGCACAGATACGCAGTATTTT.

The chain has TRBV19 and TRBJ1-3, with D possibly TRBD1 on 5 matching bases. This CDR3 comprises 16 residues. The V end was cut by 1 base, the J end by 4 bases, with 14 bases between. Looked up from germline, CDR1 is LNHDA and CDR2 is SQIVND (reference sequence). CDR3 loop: CASSIVGVSSGNTIYF. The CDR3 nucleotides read TGTGCCAGTAGTATAGTAGGGGTTTCGTCCGGAAACACCATATATTTT.

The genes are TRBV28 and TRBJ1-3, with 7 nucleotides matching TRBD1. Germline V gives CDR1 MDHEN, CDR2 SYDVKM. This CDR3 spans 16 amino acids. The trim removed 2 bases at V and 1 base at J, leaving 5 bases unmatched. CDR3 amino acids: CASSLLQGRSGNTIYF. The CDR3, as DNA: TGTGCCAGCAGTTTACTACAGGGGAGATCTGGAAACACCATATATTTT. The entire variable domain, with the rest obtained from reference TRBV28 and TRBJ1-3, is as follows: DVKVTQSSRYLVKRTGEKVFLECVQDMDHENMFWYRQDPGLGLRLIYFSYDVKMKEKGDIPEGYSVSREKKERFSLILESASTNQTSMYLCASSLLQGRSGNTIYFGEGSWLTVV.

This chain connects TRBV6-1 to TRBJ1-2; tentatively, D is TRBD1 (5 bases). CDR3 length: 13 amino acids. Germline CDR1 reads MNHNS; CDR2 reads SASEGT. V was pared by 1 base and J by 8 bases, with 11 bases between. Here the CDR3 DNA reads TGTGCCAGCAGTGAAGGTAACGGGGGAGGCTACACCTTC. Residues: CASSEGNGGGYTF.

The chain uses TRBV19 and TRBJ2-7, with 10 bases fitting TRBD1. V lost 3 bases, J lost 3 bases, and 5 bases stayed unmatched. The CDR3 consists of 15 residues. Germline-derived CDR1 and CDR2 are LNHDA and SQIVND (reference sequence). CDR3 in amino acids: CASSIRDRGFYEQYF. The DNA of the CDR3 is TGTGCCAGTAGTATCCGGGACAGGGGCTTCTACGAGCAGTACTTC. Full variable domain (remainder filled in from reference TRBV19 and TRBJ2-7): DGGITQSPKYLFRKEGQNVTLSCEQNLNHDAMYWYRQDPGQGLRLIYYSQIVNDFQKGDIAEGYSVSREKKESFPLTVTSAQKNPTAFYLCASSIRDRGFYEQYFGPGTRLTVT.

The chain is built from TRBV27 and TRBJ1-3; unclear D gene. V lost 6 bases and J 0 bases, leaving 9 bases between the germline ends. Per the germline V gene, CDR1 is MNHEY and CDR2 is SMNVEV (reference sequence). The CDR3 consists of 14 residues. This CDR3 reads CASREESSGNTIYF. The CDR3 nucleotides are TGTGCCAGCAGAGAGGAAAGCTCTGGAAACACCATATATTTT.

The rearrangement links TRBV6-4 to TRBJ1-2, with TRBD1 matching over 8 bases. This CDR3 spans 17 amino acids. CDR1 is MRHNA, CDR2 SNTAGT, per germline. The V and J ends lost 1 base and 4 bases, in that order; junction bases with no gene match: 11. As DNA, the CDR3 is TGTGCCAGCAGTGACTTGCCCGACAGGGGAAAGCTCTATGGCTACACCTTC. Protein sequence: CASSDLPDRGKLYGYTF.

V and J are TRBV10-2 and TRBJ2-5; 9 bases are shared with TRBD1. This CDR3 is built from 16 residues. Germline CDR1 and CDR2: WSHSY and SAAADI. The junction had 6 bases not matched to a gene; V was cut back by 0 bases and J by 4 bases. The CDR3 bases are TGCGCCAGCAGTGAGTCAAGGTCGACAGGGGGAGAGACCCAGTACTTC. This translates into CASSESRSTGGETQYF.

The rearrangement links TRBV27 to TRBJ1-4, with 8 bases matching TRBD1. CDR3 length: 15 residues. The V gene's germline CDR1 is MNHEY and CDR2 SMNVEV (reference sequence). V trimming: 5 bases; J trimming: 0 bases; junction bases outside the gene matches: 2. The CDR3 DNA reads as TGTGCCAGCAGTGACAGGGGCCCAACTAATGAAAAACTGTTTTTT. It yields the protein CASSDRGPTNEKLFF.

The CDR3 region is CASSPGLYEQYF. In DNA, the CDR3 is TGTGCCAGCAGTCCGGGACTCTACGAGCAGTACTTC. The chain links TRBV6-2 or TRBV6-3 to TRBJ2-7; the D gene is possibly TRBD2 (6 bases). This CDR3 is 12 amino acids long. The germline V gene encodes CDR1 MNHEY and CDR2 SVGEGT. The V and J ends lost 5 bases and 3 bases respectively, with 8 bases between them.

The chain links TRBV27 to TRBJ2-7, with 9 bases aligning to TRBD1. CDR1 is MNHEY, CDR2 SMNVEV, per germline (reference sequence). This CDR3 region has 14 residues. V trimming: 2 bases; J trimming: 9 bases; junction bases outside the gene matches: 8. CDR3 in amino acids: CASSLGQGLGGQYF. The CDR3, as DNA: TGTGCCAGCAGTTTAGGACAGGGGCTGGGTGGGCAGTACTTC.

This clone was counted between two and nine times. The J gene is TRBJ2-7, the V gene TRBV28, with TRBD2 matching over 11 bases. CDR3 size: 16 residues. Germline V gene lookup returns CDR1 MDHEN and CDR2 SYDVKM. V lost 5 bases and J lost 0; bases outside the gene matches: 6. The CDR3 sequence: CASSHFSGRASYEQYF. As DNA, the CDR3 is TGTGCCAGCAGTCACTTTAGCGGGAGGGCCTCCTACGAGCAGTACTTC.

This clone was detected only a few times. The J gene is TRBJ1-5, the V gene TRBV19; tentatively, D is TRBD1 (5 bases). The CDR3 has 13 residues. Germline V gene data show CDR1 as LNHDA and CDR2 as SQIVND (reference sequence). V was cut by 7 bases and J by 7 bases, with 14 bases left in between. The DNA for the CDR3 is TGTGCCAGTAATTATGGGGCGGGGCAGCCCCAGCATTTT. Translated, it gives CASNYGAGQPQHF. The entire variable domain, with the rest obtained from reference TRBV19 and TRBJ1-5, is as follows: DGGITQSPKYLFRKEGQNVTLSCEQNLNHDAMYWYRQDPGQGLRLIYYSQIVNDFQKGDIAEGYSVSREKKESFPLTVTSAQKNPTAFYLCASNYGAGQPQHFGDGTRLSIL.

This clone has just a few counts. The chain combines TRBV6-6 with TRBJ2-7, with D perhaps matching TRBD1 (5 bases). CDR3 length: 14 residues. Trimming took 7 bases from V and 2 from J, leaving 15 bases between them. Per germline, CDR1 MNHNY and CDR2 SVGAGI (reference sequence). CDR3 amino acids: CASTITGRAYEQYF. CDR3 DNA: TGTGCCAGCACCATAACGGGCAGGGCCTACGAGCAGTACTTC.

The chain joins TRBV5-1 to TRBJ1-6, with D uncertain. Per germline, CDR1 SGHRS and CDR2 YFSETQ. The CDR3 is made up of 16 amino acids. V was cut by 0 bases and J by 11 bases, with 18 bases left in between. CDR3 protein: CASSLGGRAEETPLHF. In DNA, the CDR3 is TGCGCCAGCAGCTTGGGAGGGAGGGCGGAAGAGACACCCCTCCACTTT.

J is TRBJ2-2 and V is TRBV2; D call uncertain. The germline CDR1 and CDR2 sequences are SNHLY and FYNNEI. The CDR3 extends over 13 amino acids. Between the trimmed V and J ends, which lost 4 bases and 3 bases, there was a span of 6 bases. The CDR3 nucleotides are TGTGCCAGCAGTGCCGGTTACACCGGGGAGCTGTTTTTT. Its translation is CASSAGYTGELFF.

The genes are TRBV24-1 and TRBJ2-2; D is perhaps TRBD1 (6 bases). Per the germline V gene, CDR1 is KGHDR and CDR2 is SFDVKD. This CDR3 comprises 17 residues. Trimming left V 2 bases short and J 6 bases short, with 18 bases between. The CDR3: CATSDSNRAPKSGELFF. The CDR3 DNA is TGTGCCACCAGTGATTCTAACAGGGCCCCGAAGTCCGGGGAGCTGTTTTTT.

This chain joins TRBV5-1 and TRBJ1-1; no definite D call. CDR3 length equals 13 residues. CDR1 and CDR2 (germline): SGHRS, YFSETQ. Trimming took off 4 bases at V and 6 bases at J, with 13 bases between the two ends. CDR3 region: CASSAHGGSEAFF. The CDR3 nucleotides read TGCGCCAGCAGCGCCCACGGAGGGTCTGAAGCTTTCTTT.

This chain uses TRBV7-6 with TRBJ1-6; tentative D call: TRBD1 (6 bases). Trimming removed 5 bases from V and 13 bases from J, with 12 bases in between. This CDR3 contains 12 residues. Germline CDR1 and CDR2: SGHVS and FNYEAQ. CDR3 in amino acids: CASSGGPGPLHF. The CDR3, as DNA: TGTGCCAGCAGCGGGGGCCCGGGTCCCCTCCACTTT.